These T cell receptor beta chains were read from a single sample in a study of T cell responses to AZD1222 COVID-19 vaccine. The assay was immunoSEQ multiplex PCR, and TCRdb's table has in-frame clones only and misses some. The table shows approximately 120,000 clones, with around 87% occurring only once. Sequencing used peripheral blood, obtained 28 days after the second AZD1222 dose. The receptors derive from an adult who received the AZD1222 COVID-19 vaccine. CDR3s include the opening cysteine and the closing phenylalanine or tryptophan. Fields, in order: CDR3 length, clone size, D gene, V gene, J gene, CDR3 protein, CDR3 DNA. A D gene is named only where the DNA matches it firmly. Rows may omit the clone size; those that give it use once, few, many or a size class.

len: 14; abundance: -; d_gene: -; v_gene: TRBV18; j_gene: TRBJ1-6; CDR3aa: CASSSNDRSSPLHF; CDR3nt: TGTGCCAGCTCATCGAACGACAGATCCTCACCCCTCCACTTT
len: 14; abundance: -; d_gene: -; v_gene: TRBV13; j_gene: TRBJ2-4; CDR3aa: CASSSPASWNIQYF; CDR3nt: TGTGCCAGCAGCTCACCAGCATCCTGGAACATTCAGTACTTC
len: 15; abundance: -; d_gene: -; v_gene: TRBV27; j_gene: TRBJ1-2; CDR3aa: CASSPGWGIKDGYTF; CDR3nt: TGTGCCAGCAGTCCAGGCTGGGGGATTAAGGATGGCTACACCTTC
len: 13; abundance: -; d_gene: -; v_gene: TRBV6-6; j_gene: TRBJ1-1; CDR3aa: CASSYSRDGEAFF; CDR3nt: TGTGCCAGCAGTTACTCCCGGGATGGGGAAGCTTTCTTT
len: 12; abundance: -; d_gene: -; v_gene: TRBV13; j_gene: TRBJ2-7; CDR3aa: CASSLASLEQYF; CDR3nt: TGTGCCAGCAGCCTCGCGAGCCTCGAGCAGTACTTC
len: 13; abundance: -; d_gene: TRBD2; v_gene: TRBV4-3; j_gene: TRBJ2-1; CDR3aa: CASSQDRGGEQFF; CDR3nt: TGCGCCAGCAGCCAAGATCGGGGGGGTGAGCAGTTCTTC
len: 15; abundance: -; d_gene: -; v_gene: TRBV19; j_gene: TRBJ1-4; CDR3aa: CASSTMGETNEKLFF; CDR3nt: TGTGCCAGTAGCACAATGGGTGAAACTAATGAAAAACTGTTTTTT
len: 13; abundance: -; d_gene: -; v_gene: TRBV5-1; j_gene: TRBJ2-3; CDR3aa: CASKGRATDTQYF; CDR3nt: TGCGCCAGCAAGGGCAGGGCCACAGATACGCAGTATTTT
len: 15; abundance: once; d_gene: -; v_gene: TRBV7-2; j_gene: TRBJ2-3; CDR3aa: CASSTDGSSTDTQYF; CDR3nt: TGTGCCAGCAGCACGGACGGATCTAGCACAGATACGCAGTATTTT
len: 13; abundance: -; d_gene: -; v_gene: TRBV7-2; j_gene: TRBJ2-5; CDR3aa: CASSSNWGETQYF; CDR3nt: TGTGCCAGCAGCTCGAACTGGGGAGAGACCCAGTACTTC
len: 13; abundance: -; d_gene: -; v_gene: TRBV5-4; j_gene: TRBJ2-1; CDR3aa: CASSFGGDNEQFF; CDR3nt: TGTGCCAGCAGCTTCGGTGGGGACAATGAGCAGTTCTTC
len: 15; abundance: once; d_gene: TRBD2; v_gene: TRBV7-9; j_gene: TRBJ2-5; CDR3aa: CASGSSGETGETQYF; CDR3nt: TGTGCCAGCGGATCTAGCGGGGAAACAGGGGAGACCCAGTACTTC